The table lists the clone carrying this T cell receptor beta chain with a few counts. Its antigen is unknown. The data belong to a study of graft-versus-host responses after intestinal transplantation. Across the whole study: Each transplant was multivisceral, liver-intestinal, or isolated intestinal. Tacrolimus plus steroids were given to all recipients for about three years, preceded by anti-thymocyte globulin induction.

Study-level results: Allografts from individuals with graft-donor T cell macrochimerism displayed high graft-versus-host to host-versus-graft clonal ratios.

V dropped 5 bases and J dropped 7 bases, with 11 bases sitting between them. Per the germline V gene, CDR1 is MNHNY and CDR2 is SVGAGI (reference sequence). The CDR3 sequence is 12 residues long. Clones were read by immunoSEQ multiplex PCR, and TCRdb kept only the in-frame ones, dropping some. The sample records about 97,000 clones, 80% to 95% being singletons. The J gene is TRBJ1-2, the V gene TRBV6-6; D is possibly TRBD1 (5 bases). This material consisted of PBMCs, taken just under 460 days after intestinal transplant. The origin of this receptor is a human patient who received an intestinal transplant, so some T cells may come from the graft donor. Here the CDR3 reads CASSTGRGGYTF. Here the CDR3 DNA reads TGTGCCAGCAGTACGGGGAGGGGTGGCTACACCTTC.